The clone carrying this T cell receptor beta chain was picked up one time. Its antigen remains unknown. The PCR contained 60 Vbeta and 13 Jbeta primers. In the original workflow: As a later analysis found, there were around 86 million unique TCR beta chains, of which roughly 11 million were shared. Sequenced by immunoSEQ multiplex PCR; TCRdb stores in-frame clones only, minus some. From that table come the V and J calls and clone size; the DNA was used to work out D and trimming. The sample gives some 170,000 clones, roughly three quarters of which show up once; about 4.5% is in the top ten. The source of the sample is a study of cytomegalovirus exposure and HLA in healthy donors. Study-wide results and caveats: Data from an earlier analysis indicated that most TCR beta V segments were productive either about 90% or about 30% of the time. Common viral pathogens were later found to be apparently linked to several of the most significant clusters. Specificity for CMV antigens was confirmed in vitro for a few of the CMV-associated chains.

The germline gives CDR1 SGHTA, CDR2 FQGTGA. V was clipped by 5 bases and J by 7 bases, with 17 bases between them. The CDR3 is 14 residues long. The TCR originated in a young man in good health and CMV-seropositive. The sequencing input was PBMCs. The chain links TRBV7-3 to TRBJ2-5; possible D gene TRBD2, 6 bases. The CDR3 protein is CASSPRGLGGTQYF. CDR3 sequence (DNA): TGTGCCAGCAGCCCCCGGGGACTCGGGGGGACCCAGTACTTC.